This is a list of T cell receptor beta chains from one sample in a study of persistence of HIV-infected CD4 T cells. No antigen has been assigned to these receptors. Generated by immunoSEQ multiplex PCR, the TCRdb table keeps only in-frame clones and is missing some. This sample has some 23,000 clones, with over 65% found just once. The input for sequencing was CD4+ T cells sorted from PBMCs after 18-hour stimulation, taken from a patient who received antiretroviral therapy. The receptors were gathered from an adult man with HIV who was CMV-seropositive. CDR3s include the opening cysteine and the closing phenylalanine or tryptophan. A D gene is named only where the DNA matches it firmly. Expanded clones are given a class, and other clones once, few, many or no size at all.

TRBV2	TRBD1	.	TRBJ1-6	TGTGCCAGCAGTGGACGTCAGGGGGCTGGAAATTCACCCCTCCACTTT	CASSGRQGAGNSPLHF
TRBV11-2	TRBD1	.	TRBJ2-3	TGTGCCAGCAGCTTCAACAGGGGTCGAGATACGCAGTATTTT	CASSFNRGRDTQYF
TRBV6-5	.	few	TRBJ1-6	TGTGCCAGCAGTTACTCGGAGGAGGGTACACTGCCCCTCCACTTT	CASSYSEEGTLPLHF
TRBV2	.	.	TRBJ2-1	TGTGCCAGCAGTGCGGACTACACCGAGCAGTTCTTC	CASSADYTEQFF
TRBV2	TRBD1	.	TRBJ2-7	TGTGCCGGAGGAGGGGACAGGGGCCCCTACGAGCAGTACTTC	CAGGGDRGPYEQYF
TRBV18	.	.	TRBJ2-1	TGTGCCAGCTCCCCTCGTGACTACAATGAGCAGTTCTTC	CASSPRDYNEQFF
TRBV15	.	once	TRBJ2-7	TGTGCCACCAGCAGAGAAACAGACTACGAGCAGTACTTC	CATSRETDYEQYF
TRBV7-6	.	few	TRBJ1-3	TGTGCCAGCAGCTTAATGTCGGGATCTGGAAACACCATATATTTT	CASSLMSGSGNTIYF
TRBV6-5	.	.	TRBJ1-4	TGTGCCAGTGGGGTTCAGTCAACTAATGAAAAACTGTTTTTT	CASGVQSTNEKLFF
TRBV5-1	.	few	TRBJ2-2	TGCGCCAGCAGCAACTATCAGGCAGAGGCGAACACCGGGGAGCTGTTTTTT	CASSNYQAEANTGELFF
TRBV28	.	.	TRBJ1-1	TGTGCCAGCAGTCGAGGGGGGGGGAAAACGGCTTTCTTT	CASSRGGGKTAFF
TRBV7-8	.	.	TRBJ1-4	TGTGCCAGCAGCTTAGGGGGGGTGGGTGAAAAACTGTTTTTT	CASSLGGVGEKLFF
TRBV9	TRBD2	.	TRBJ2-2	TGTGCCAGCAGCGCCCTCGCGGGGGCCGGGGAGCTGTTTTTT	CASSALAGAGELFF
TRBV11-2	TRBD2	.	TRBJ2-7	TGTGCCAGCAGCTTACCGGGACTAGGAGGCTCCTACGAGCAGTACTTC	CASSLPGLGGSYEQYF
TRBV5-1	.	once	TRBJ2-2	TGCGCCAGCAGCTGGGACGGAGCGAACACCGGGGAGCTGTTTTTT	CASSWDGANTGELFF
TRBV7-2	.	.	TRBJ2-4	TGTGCCAGCAGCTTAGCGTGGGGGGCTGGAAACATTCAGTACTTC	CASSLAWGAGNIQYF
TRBV7-2	TRBD2	.	TRBJ2-5	TGTGCCAGCAGTCCAAGCGGGGGACCGCAAGAGACCCAGTACTTC	CASSPSGGPQETQYF
TRBV20-1	.	.	TRBJ2-6	TGCAGTGCTAGTGTGCACGGATTCTCTGGGGCCAACGTCCTGACTTTC	CSASVHGFSGANVLTF
TRBV25-1	.	.	TRBJ1-6	TGTGCCAGCAGTGAGGGGGGGGTATTGTATTCACCCCTCCACTTT	CASSEGGVLYSPLHF
TRBV7-2	.	.	TRBJ2-3	TGTGCCAGCAGCGTACCTAGCAGCGATACGCAGTATTTT	CASSVPSSDTQYF
TRBV28	TRBD1	.	TRBJ2-7	TGTGCCAGCAGATCGGGACAGGGATACGAGCAGTACTTC	CASRSGQGYEQYF
TRBV5-4	TRBD1	.	TRBJ2-5	TGTGCCAGCAGAGCGGGACCGACAGGGGGTACAGAAGAGACCCAGTACTTC	CASRAGPTGGTEETQYF
TRBV7-3	.	.	TRBJ1-1	TGTGCCAGCAGTTCCATACGAGGCGAAGCTTTCTTT	CASSSIRGEAFF
TRBV10-2	.	.	TRBJ1-5	TGCGCCAGCAGTGAGTCCGGGTCAGGGGTGGGCAATCAGCCCCAGCATTTT	CASSESGSGVGNQPQHF
TRBV5-4	TRBD2	.	TRBJ2-7	TGTGCCAGCAGCCCGGGACTAGCTTCCCACGAGCAGTACTTC	CASSPGLASHEQYF
TRBV10-2	TRBD1	few	TRBJ2-6	TGCGCCAGCACCGCCGGGACAGCTGGGGCCAACGTCCTGACTTTC	CASTAGTAGANVLTF
TRBV10-3	.	once	TRBJ2-7	TGTGCCATCAGTGACGGAGACCTCTCCTCCTACGAGCAGTACTTC	CAISDGDLSSYEQYF
TRBV5-5	.	.	TRBJ1-4	TGTGCCAGCAGCTTCCGTGGTATAGGAACTTTCGCGGCAACTAATGAAAAACTGTTTTTT	CASSFRGIGTFAATNEKLFF
TRBV29-1	TRBD2	.	TRBJ2-3	TGCAGCTCCCTGCGGGAGCGGGGGCGCCAGGATACGCAGTATTTT	CSSLRERGRQDTQYF
TRBV19	.	.	TRBJ2-5	TGTGCCAGTAGTATAAGAGATACCCAGTACTTC	CASSIRDTQYF
TRBV24-1	.	.	TRBJ1-5	TGTGCCACCACTCCTTTAAGGGGGAATGGCGAGGGGAAACAGCCCCAGCATTTT	CATTPLRGNGEGKQPQHF
TRBV6-5	.	few	TRBJ1-1	TGTGCCAGCAAGACAGCACAAGGGTTCACTGAAGCTTTCTTT	CASKTAQGFTEAFF
TRBV4-1	TRBD2	.	TRBJ2-1	TGCGCCAGCAGCCAAGAAGGAGGGCTAGCGGGGGGTCGAGATGAGCAGTTCTTC	CASSQEGGLAGGRDEQFF
TRBV6-2/TRBV6-3	TRBD1	.	TRBJ2-4	TGTGCCAGCAGTGTGGGACAGGGGATCAAAAACATTCAGTACTTC	CASSVGQGIKNIQYF
TRBV6-5	.	.	TRBJ2-2	TGTGCCAGCAGTTACGGGAGTGGGGGCCCCGGGGAGCTGTTTTTT	CASSYGSGGPGELFF
TRBV29-1	TRBD1	few	TRBJ1-5	TGCAGCGTTATTGCCGACAGGGCTAATCAGCCCCAGCATTTT	CSVIADRANQPQHF
TRBV7-9	TRBD2	.	TRBJ2-7	TGTGCCAGCAGCTTAGCGCTAGCGGGGGACTACGAGCAGTACTTC	CASSLALAGDYEQYF
TRBV6-6	TRBD2	.	TRBJ2-7	TGTGCCAGCAGCCACGGATGGACTAGCGGGACCTACGAGCAGTACTTC	CASSHGWTSGTYEQYF
TRBV28	TRBD2	few	TRBJ2-7	TGTGCCAGCAGTTTAGGGTTTGAACGGGGGGTCTACGAGCAGTACTTC	CASSLGFERGVYEQYF
TRBV5-1	.	few	TRBJ1-1	TGCGCCAGCAGCGTGAGCATCGAGAACACTGAAGCTTTCTTT	CASSVSIENTEAFF
TRBV15	TRBD2	.	TRBJ2-7	TGTGCCACCAGCAGAGAGGGGAGGGTGGGAGAGCAGTACTTC	CATSREGRVGEQYF
TRBV7-3	.	.	TRBJ2-7	TGTGCCAGCAGCTTAATTGGCGGGATCTCCTACGAGCAGTACTTC	CASSLIGGISYEQYF
TRBV15	.	.	TRBJ1-5	TGTGCCACCAGCAGAGGAACAGGGACCGGTCAGCCCCAGCATTTT	CATSRGTGTGQPQHF
TRBV5-6	.	.	TRBJ1-1	TGTGCCAGCAGCTTGGCGGCAGGGGCTGAGAACACTGAAGCTTTCTTT	CASSLAAGAENTEAFF
TRBV5-3	.	once	TRBJ2-2	TGTGCCAGAAGCTTGGGACAGGCCAACGGGGAGCTGTTTTTT	CARSLGQANGELFF
TRBV30	.	.	TRBJ2-1	TGTGCCTGGAGTCCTCTGGGGCAGGGGAAGGGGAGCTCCTACAATGAGCAGTTCTTC	CAWSPLGQGKGSSYNEQFF
TRBV18	.	.	TRBJ1-2	TGTGCCAGCTCACCACCCGGTACGAGTATCTATGGCTACACCTTC	CASSPPGTSIYGYTF
TRBV10-1	TRBD2	.	TRBJ2-3	TGCGCCAGCAGTACGACTAGCGGGGGTGCAGATACGCAGTATTTT	CASSTTSGGADTQYF
TRBV15	.	.	TRBJ1-5	TGTGCCACCAGCATCCACAGGGATCAGCCCCAGCATTTT	CATSIHRDQPQHF
TRBV7-3	TRBD1	.	TRBJ2-7	TGTGCCAGCAGCTTAACAAGGACAGGGGTTGAGGAGCAGTACTTC	CASSLTRTGVEEQYF
TRBV10-3	.	.	TRBJ1-4	TGTGCCATCAGCACCTCGGACGGTCGGGAAAAACTGTTTTTT	CAISTSDGREKLFF
TRBV19	.	.	TRBJ1-1	TGTGCCAGTAGCCCAGAAGGGGTGAACACTGAAGCTTTCTTT	CASSPEGVNTEAFF
TRBV18	.	.	TRBJ2-6	TGTGCCAGCTCACCCCTATCTGGGGCCAACGTCCTGACTTTC	CASSPLSGANVLTF
TRBV12-3/TRBV12-4	.	few	TRBJ1-4	TGTGCCAGCAGTTTGGGAACTTACCAAAAACTGTTTTTT	CASSLGTYQKLFF
TRBV12-1	.	.	TRBJ1-2	TGTGCCAGCAGCGTATTTACCGGGGCCGAACTAAACTATGGCTACACCTTC	CASSVFTGAELNYGYTF
TRBV7-6	.	.	TRBJ1-1	TGTGCCAGCAGCCCGGGGAGCACGGACACTGAAGCTTTCTTT	CASSPGSTDTEAFF
TRBV7-2	TRBD1	.	TRBJ1-2	TGTGCCAGCAGCCTCCTCGACAGGGGTACTGGCTACACCTTC	CASSLLDRGTGYTF